This T cell receptor (beta chain) is drawn from a study of technical replicates of blood from several donors. Profiling relied on immunoSEQ multiplex PCR, and the TCRdb table lists in-frame clones only, not all of them. Of 65,000 to 95,000 clones in the sample, nearly 98% were seen once. The CDR3 is 14 residues long. The germline V and J ends were trimmed by 0 bases and 3 bases, with 8 bases remaining between them. Germline lookup yields CDR1 LGHNA and CDR2 YSLEER. Material for sequencing was T cells isolated from PBMCs. The clonotype was recovered from a human donor in good health. The chain combines TRBV4-3 with TRBJ1-2, with D unclear. The CDR3 here is CASSQEQDYYGYTF. The CDR3 DNA reads TGCGCCAGCAGCCAAGAACAAGACTACTATGGCTACACCTTC.